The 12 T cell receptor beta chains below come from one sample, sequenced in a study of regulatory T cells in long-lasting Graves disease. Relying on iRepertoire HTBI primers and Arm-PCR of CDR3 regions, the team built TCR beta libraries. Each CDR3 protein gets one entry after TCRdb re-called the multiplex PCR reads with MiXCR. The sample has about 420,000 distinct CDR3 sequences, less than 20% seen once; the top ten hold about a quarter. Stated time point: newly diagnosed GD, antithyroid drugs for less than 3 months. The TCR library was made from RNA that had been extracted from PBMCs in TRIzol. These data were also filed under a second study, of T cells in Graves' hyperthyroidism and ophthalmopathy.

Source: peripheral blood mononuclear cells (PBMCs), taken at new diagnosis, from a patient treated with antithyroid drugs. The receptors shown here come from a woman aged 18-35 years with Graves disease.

The CDR3 bases are TGCAGTGCCGGACACTACAATCAGCCCCAGCATTTT. Its protein product is CSAGHYNQPQHF. The rearrangement joins TRBV20-1 to TRBJ1-5; D is perhaps TRBD1 (5 bases). This CDR3 has 12 amino acids. Germline V lookup: CDR1 DFQATT, CDR2 SNEGSKA (reference sequence). V lost 6 bases, J lost 3 bases, and 9 bases lay in between.

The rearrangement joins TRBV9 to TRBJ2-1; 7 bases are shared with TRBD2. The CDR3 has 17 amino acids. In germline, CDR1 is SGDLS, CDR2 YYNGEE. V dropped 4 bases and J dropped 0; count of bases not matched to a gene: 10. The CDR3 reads CASSPGLAEYSYNEQFF. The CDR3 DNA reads TGTGCCAGCAGCCCGGGGCTAGCGGAATACTCCTACAATGAGCAGTTCTTC.

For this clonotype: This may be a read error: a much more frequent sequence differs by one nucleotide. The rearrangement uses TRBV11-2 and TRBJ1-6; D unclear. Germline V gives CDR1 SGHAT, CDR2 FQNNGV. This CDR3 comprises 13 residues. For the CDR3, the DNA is TGTGTCAGCAGCTTAGATCGTTGGCCGGACCTCCACTTT. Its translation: CVSSLDRWPDLHF.

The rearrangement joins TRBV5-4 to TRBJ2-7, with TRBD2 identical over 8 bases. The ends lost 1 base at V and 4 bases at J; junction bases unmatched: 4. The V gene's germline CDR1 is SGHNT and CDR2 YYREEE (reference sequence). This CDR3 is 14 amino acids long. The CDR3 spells CASSLHREGYEQYF. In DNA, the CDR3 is TGTGCCAGCAGCTTGCATCGGGAGGGGTACGAGCAGTACTTC. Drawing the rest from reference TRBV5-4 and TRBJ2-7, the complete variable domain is ETGVTQSPTHLIKTRGQQVTLRCSSQSGHNTVSWYQQALGQGPQFIFQYYREEENGRGNFPPRFSGLQFPNYSSELNVNALELDDSALYLCASSLHREGYEQYFGPGTRLTVT.

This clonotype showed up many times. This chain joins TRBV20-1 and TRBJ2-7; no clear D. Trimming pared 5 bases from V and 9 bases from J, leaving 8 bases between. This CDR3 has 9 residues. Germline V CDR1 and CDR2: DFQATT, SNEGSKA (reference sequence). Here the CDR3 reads CSASVGQYF. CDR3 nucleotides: TGCAGTGCTTCGGTCGGGCAGTACTTC.

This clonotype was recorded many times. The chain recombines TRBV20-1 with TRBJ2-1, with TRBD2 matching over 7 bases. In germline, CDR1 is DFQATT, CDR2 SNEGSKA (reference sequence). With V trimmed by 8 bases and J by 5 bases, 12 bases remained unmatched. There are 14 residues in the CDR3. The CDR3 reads CSPLGGPADNEQFF. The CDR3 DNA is TGCAGTCCCTTGGGAGGGCCGGCCGACAATGAGCAGTTCTTC.

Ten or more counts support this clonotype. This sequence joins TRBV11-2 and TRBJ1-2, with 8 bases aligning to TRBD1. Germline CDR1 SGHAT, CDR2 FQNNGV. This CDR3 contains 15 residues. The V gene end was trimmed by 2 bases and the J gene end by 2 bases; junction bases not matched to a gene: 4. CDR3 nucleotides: TGTGCCAGCAGCTTAACAGGGGGTCGAAACTATGGCTACACCTTC. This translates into CASSLTGGRNYGYTF.

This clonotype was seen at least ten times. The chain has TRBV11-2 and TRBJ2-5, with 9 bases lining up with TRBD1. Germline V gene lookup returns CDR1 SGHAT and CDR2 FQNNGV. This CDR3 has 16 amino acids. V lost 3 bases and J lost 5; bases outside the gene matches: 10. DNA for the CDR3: TGTGCCAGCAGCTTCAGGGGGACAGGGAAGGGTGAGACCCAGTACTTC. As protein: CASSFRGTGKGETQYF.

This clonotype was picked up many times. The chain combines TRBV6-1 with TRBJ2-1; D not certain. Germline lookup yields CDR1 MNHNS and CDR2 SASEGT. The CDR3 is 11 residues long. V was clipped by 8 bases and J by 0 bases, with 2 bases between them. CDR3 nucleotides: TGTGCCAGCCCCTCCTACAATGAGCAGTTCTTC. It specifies CASPSYNEQFF.

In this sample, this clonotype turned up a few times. The CDR3 protein is CASSLLRSGYEQYF. The CDR3 coding sequence is TGTGCCAGCAGCCTCCTCCGTTCCGGCTACGAGCAGTACTTC. V is TRBV14 and J is TRBJ2-7, with D unresolved. CDR1 SGHDN and CDR2 FVKESK come from the germline V gene. Between the trimmed V and J ends, which lost 4 bases and 3 bases, there was a span of 13 bases. The CDR3 length is 14 residues.

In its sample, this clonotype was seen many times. The CDR3 reads CSARQTGHSNQPQHF. The CDR3 bases are TGCAGTGCTAGACAGACAGGGCATAGCAATCAGCCCCAGCATTTT. The V gene is TRBV20-1, the J gene TRBJ1-5; 7 positions agree with TRBD1. V shed 2 bases and J 0 bases; nucleotides not matched to a gene: 4. The CDR3 is 15 amino acids. The germline gives CDR1 DFQATT, CDR2 SNEGSKA (reference sequence).

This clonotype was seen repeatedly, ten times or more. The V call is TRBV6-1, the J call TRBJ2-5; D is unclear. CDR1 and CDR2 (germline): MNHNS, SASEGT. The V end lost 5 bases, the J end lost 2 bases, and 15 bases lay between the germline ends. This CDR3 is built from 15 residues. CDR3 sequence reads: CASSPPGVIQETQYF. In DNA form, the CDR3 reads TGTGCCAGCAGTCCTCCAGGAGTGATACAAGAGACCCAGTACTTC.